This entry features one T cell receptor (beta chain) sequence. In the PCR, 60 Vbeta and 13 Jbeta primers were used. The table came from immunoSEQ multiplex PCR; TCRdb's copy has only in-frame clones and leaves some out. Here the sample spans approximately 92,000 clones, 55% to 75% being singletons. CDR3 size: 15 residues. The trim removed 5 bases at V and 3 bases at J, leaving 6 bases unmatched. Germline V gives CDR1 MDHEN, CDR2 SYDVKM. This entry is derived from a study of cytomegalovirus exposure and HLA in healthy donors. Sample: PBMCs. This rearrangement joins TRBV28 to TRBJ1-2; TRBD1 matches at 10 bases. The clonotype originates from a man aged 50-60 years in good health and CMV-seronegative. In nucleotides, the CDR3 is TGTGCCAGCAGTACGACAGGGGGCAGTTACTATGGCTACACCTTC. Translating it yields CASSTTGGSYYGYTF.